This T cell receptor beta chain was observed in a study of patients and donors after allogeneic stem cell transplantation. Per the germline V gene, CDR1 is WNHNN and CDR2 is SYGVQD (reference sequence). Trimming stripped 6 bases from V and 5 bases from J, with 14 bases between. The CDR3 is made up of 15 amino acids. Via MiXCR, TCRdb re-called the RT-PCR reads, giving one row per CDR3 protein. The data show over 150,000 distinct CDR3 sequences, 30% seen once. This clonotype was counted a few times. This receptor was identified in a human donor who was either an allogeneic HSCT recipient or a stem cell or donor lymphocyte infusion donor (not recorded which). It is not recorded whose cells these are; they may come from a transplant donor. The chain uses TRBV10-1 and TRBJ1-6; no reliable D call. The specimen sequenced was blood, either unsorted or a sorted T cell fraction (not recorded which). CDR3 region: CASRPVGSNNSPLHF. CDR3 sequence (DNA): TGCGCCAGCAGACCGGTGGGCAGTAATAATTCACCCCTCCACTTT.